The source of this T cell receptor beta chain is a study of T cells in localized non-small cell lung cancer. Overall study findings and caveats: In adjacent lung, a median around 55 of the top 100 tumor clones were found. Higher T cell density in the blood was associated with longer overall survival, whereas higher adjacent-lung clonality associated with shorter survival.

The V and J ends lost 2 bases and 4 bases, in that order; junction bases with no gene match: 7. This CDR3 has 16 amino acids. Germline V lookup: CDR1 SGHRS, CDR2 YFSETQ. For this clone: Its matching antigen is unknown.

Measured with immunoSEQ multiplex PCR; TCRdb has only the in-frame clones, and not every one. The table shows approximately 17,000 clones, with almost 85% occurring only once. This specimen was peripheral blood, taken before any cancer treatment. V gene TRBV5-1 combines with J gene TRBJ1-1; 11 nucleotides match TRBD1. This TCR was sampled from a male donor aged 60 or older with stage I lung adenocarcinoma. The CDR3 protein is CASSFWTGGAVTEAFF. The CDR3 DNA reads as TGCGCCAGCAGCTTCTGGACAGGGGGCGCCGTCACTGAAGCTTTCTTT.